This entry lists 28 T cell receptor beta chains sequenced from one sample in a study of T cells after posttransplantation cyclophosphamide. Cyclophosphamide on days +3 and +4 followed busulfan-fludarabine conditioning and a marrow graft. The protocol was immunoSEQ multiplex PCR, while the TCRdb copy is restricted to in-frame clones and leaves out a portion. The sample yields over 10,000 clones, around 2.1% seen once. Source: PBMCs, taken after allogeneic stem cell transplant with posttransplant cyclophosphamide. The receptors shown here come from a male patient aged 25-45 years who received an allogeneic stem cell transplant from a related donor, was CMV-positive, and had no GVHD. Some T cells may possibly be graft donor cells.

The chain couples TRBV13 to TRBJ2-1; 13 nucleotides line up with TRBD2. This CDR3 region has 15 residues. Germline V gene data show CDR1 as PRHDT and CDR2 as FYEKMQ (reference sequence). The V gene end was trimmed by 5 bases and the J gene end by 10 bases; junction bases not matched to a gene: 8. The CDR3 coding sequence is TGTGCCAGCAGCCGGACTAGCGGGAGCTTCAGGGAGCAGTTCTTC. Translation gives CASSRTSGSFREQFF.

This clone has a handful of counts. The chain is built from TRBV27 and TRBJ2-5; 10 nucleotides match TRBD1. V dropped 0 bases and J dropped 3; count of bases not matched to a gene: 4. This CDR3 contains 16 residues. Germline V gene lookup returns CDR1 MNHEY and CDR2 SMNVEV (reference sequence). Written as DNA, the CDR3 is TGTGCCAGCAGTTTATCAGCGGGACAGGGGAAAGAGACCCAGTACTTC. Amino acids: CASSLSAGQGKETQYF.

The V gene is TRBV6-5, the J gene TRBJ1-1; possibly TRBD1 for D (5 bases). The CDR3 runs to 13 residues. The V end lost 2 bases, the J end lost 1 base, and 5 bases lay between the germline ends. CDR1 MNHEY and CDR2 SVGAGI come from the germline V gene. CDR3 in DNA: TGTGCCAGCAGTTACACAGGGAACACTGAAGCTTTCTTT. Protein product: CASSYTGNTEAFF.

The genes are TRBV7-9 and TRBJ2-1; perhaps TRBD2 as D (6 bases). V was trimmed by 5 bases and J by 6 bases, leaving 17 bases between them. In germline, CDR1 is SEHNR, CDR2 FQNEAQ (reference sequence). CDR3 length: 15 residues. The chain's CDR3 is CASSPAGGAGNEQFF. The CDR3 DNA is TGTGCCAGCAGCCCAGCAGGAGGGGCGGGCAATGAGCAGTTCTTC. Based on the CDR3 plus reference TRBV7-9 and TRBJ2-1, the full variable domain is DTGVSQNPRHKITKRGQNVTFRCDPISEHNRLYWYRQTLGQGPEFLTYFQNEAQLEKSRLLSDRFSAERPKGSFSTLEIQRTEQGDSAMYLCASSPAGGAGNEQFFGPGTRLTVL.

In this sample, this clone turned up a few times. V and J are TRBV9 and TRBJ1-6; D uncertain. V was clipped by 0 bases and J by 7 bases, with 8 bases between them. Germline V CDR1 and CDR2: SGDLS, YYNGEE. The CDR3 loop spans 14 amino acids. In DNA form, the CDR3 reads TGTGCCAGCAGCGTAGGGAAGAGGAATTCACCCCTCCACTTT. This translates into CASSVGKRNSPLHF.

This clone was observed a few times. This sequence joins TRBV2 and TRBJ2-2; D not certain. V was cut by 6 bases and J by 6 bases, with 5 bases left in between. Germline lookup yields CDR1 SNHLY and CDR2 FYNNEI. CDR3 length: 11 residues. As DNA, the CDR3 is TGTGCCAGCAGCGTTTCCGGGGAGCTGTTTTTT. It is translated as CASSVSGELFF.

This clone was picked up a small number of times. The CDR3 DNA is TGCGCCAGCAGCCAAGACCTCCGGGACAGGGGAGGGTACGAGCAGTACTTC. Amino acid sequence: CASSQDLRDRGGYEQYF. The chain has TRBV4-1 and TRBJ2-7, with 10 bases identical to TRBD1. The CDR3 contains 17 residues. Per the germline V gene, CDR1 is MGHRA and CDR2 is YSYEKL. V gave up 0 bases and J gave up 4 bases; unmatched junction bases: 9.

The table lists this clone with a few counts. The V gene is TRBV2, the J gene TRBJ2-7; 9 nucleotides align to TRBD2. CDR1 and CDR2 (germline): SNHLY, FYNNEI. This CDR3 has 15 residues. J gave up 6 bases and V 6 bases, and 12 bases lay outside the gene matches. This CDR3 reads CASRGLASGAGEQYF. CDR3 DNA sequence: TGTGCCAGCAGGGGATTGGCTAGCGGGGCGGGCGAGCAGTACTTC.

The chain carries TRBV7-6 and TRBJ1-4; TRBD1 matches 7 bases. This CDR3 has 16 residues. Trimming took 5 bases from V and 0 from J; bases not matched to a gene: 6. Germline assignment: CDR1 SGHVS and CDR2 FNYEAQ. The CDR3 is CASSHRQGATNEKLFF. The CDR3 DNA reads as TGTGCCAGCAGCCACCGACAGGGCGCAACTAATGAAAAACTGTTTTTT.

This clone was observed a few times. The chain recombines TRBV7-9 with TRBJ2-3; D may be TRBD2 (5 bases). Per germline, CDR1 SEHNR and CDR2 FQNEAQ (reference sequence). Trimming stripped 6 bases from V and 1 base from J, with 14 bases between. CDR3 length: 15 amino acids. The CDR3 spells CASRDSSKGTDTQYF. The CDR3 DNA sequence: TGTGCCAGCAGGGACTCTAGCAAAGGCACAGATACGCAGTATTTT. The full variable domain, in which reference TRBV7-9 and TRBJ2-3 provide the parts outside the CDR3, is DTGVSQNPRHKITKRGQNVTFRCDPISEHNRLYWYRQTLGQGPEFLTYFQNEAQLEKSRLLSDRFSAERPKGSFSTLEIQRTEQGDSAMYLCASRDSSKGTDTQYFGPGTRLTVL.

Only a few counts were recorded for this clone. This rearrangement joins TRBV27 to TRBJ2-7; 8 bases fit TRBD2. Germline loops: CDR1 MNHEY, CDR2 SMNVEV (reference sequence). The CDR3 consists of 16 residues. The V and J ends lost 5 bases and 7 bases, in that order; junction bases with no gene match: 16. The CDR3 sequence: CASSTLSGISWSEQYF. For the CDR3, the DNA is TGTGCCAGCAGTACACTTAGCGGGATCTCATGGTCTGAGCAGTACTTC.

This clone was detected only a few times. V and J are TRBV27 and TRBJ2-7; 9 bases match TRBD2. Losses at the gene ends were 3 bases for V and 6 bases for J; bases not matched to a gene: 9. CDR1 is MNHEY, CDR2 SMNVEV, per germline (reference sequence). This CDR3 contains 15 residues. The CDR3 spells CASSFALAGSLEQYF. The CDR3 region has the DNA TGTGCCAGCAGTTTTGCTCTAGCGGGAAGCCTCGAGCAGTACTTC.

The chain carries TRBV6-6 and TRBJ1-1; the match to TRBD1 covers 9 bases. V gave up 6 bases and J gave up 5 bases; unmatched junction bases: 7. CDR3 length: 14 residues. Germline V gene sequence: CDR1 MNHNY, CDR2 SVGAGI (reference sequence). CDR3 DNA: TGTGCCAGCAGCTGGGGACAGGGTGGGACTGAAGCTTTCTTT. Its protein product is CASSWGQGGTEAFF.

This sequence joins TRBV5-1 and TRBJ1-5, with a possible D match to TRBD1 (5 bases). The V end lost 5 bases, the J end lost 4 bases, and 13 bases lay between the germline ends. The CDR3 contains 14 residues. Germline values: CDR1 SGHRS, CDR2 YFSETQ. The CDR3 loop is CASRAVDSNQPQHF. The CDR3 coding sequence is TGCGCCAGCAGAGCTGTAGACAGTAATCAGCCCCAGCATTTT.

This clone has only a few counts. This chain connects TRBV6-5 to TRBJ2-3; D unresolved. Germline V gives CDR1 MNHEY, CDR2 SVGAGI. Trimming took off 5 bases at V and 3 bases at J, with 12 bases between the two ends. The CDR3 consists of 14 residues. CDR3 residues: CASSPQIPTDTQYF. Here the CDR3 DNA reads TGTGCCAGCAGTCCACAGATACCGACAGATACGCAGTATTTT.

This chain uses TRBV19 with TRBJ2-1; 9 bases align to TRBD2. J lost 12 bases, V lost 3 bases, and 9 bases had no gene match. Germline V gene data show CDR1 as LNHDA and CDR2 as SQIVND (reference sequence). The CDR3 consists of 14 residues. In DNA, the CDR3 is TGTGCCAGTAGTATGATTAGCGGGAGTCCCTGGCAGTTCTTC. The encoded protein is CASSMISGSPWQFF.

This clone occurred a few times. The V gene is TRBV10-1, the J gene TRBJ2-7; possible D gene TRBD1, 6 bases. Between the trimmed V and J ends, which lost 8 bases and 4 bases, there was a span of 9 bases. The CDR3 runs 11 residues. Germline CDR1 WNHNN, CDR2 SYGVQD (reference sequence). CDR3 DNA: TGCGCCAGCGGGACACAGTACGAGCAGTACTTC. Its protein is CASGTQYEQYF.

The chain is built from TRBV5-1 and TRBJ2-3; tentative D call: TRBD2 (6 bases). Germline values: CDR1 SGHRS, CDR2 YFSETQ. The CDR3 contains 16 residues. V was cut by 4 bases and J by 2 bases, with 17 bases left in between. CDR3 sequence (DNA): TGCGCCAGCAGCGCAAATCCGGGACTTCTCACAGATACGCAGTATTTT. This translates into CASSANPGLLTDTQYF.

The CDR3 sequence is CASSYPGLAAYNEQFF. Here the CDR3 DNA reads TGTGCCAGCAGTTATCCGGGACTAGCGGCCTACAATGAGCAGTTCTTC. V usage is TRBV28 and J usage is TRBJ2-1, with TRBD2 matching over 11 bases. Germline trimming cut 4 bases from V and 2 bases from J; bases unmatched to any gene: 4. Germline V CDR1 and CDR2: MDHEN, SYDVKM. This CDR3 contains 16 residues. The full variable domain, its missing parts supplied by reference TRBV28 and TRBJ2-1, is DVKVTQSSRYLVKRTGEKVFLECVQDMDHENMFWYRQDPGLGLRLIYFSYDVKMKEKGDIPEGYSVSREKKERFSLILESASTNQTSMYLCASSYPGLAAYNEQFFGPGTRLTVL.

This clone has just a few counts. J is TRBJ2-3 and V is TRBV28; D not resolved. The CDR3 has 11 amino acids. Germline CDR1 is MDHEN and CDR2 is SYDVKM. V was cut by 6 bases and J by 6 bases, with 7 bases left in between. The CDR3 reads CASRARDTQYF. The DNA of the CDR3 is TGTGCCAGCAGGGCGAGGGATACGCAGTATTTT.

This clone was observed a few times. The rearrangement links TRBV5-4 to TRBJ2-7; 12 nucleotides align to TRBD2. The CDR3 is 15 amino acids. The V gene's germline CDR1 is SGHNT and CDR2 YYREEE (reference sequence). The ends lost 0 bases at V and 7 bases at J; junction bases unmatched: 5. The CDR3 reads CASSLASGRAKEQYF. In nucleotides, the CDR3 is TGTGCCAGCAGCTTGGCTAGCGGGAGGGCCAAGGAGCAGTACTTC.

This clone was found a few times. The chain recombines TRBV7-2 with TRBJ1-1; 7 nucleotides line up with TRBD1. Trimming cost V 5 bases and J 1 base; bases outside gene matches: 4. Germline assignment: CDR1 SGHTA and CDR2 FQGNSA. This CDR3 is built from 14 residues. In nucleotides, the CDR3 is TGTGCCAGCAGCCCGAACAGGGGGAACACTGAAGCTTTCTTT. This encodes CASSPNRGNTEAFF.

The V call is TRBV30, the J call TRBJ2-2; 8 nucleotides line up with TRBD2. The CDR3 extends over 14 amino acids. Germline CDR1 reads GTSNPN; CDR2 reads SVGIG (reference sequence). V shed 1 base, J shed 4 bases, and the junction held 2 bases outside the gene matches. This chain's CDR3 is CAWSALAGTGELFF. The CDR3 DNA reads TGTGCCTGGAGTGCCCTAGCGGGCACCGGGGAGCTGTTTTTT. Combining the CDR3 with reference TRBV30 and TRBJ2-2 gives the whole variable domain SQTIHQWPATLVQPVGSPLSLECTVEGTSNPNLYWYRQAAGRGLQLLFYSVGIGQISSEVPQNLSASRPQDRQFILSSKKLLLSDSGFYLCAWSALAGTGELFFGEGSRLTVL.

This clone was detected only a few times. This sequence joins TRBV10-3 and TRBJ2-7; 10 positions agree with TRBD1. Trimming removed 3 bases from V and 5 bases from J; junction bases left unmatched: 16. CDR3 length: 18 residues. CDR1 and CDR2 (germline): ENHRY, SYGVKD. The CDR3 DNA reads TGTGCCATCAGTGACAAGACTCGTCCGGGACAGGGGTTTCACGAGCAGTACTTC. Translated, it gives CAISDKTRPGQGFHEQYF.

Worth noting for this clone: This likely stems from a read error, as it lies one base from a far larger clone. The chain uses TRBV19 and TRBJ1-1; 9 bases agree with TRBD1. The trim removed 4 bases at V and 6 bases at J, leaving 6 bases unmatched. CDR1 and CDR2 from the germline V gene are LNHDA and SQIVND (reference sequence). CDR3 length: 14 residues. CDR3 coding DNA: TGTGCCAGTAGTACCGGGGACAGGGACCCTGAAGCTTTCTTT. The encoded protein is CASSTGDRDPEAFF. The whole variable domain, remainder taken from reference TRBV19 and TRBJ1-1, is DGGITQSPKYLFRKEGQNVTLSCEQNLNHDAMYWYRQDPGQGLRLIYYSQIVNDFQKGDIAEGYSVSREKKESFPLTVTSAQKNPTAFYLCASSTGDRDPEAFFGQGTRLTVV.

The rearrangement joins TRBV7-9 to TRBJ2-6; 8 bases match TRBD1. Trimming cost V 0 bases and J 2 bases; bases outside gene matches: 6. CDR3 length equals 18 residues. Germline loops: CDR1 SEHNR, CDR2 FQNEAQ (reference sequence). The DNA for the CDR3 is TGTGCCAGCAGCTTAGCAGCTCAGGGGGCAGCTGGGGCCAACGTCCTGACTTTC. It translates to CASSLAAQGAAGANVLTF.

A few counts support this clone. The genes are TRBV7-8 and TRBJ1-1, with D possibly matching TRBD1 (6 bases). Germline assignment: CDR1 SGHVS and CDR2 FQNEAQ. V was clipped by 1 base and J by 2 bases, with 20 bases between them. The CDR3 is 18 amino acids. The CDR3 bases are TGTGCCAGCAGCTTAGTGGGGGGGGCGCAGGGAGTTAACACTGAAGCTTTCTTT. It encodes CASSLVGGAQGVNTEAFF.

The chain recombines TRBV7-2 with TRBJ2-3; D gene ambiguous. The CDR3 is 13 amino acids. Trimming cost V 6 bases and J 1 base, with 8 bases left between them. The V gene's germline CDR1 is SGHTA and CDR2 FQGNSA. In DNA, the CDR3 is TGTGCCAGCAGGTCTCGGGGCACAGATACGCAGTATTTT. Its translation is CASRSRGTDTQYF.